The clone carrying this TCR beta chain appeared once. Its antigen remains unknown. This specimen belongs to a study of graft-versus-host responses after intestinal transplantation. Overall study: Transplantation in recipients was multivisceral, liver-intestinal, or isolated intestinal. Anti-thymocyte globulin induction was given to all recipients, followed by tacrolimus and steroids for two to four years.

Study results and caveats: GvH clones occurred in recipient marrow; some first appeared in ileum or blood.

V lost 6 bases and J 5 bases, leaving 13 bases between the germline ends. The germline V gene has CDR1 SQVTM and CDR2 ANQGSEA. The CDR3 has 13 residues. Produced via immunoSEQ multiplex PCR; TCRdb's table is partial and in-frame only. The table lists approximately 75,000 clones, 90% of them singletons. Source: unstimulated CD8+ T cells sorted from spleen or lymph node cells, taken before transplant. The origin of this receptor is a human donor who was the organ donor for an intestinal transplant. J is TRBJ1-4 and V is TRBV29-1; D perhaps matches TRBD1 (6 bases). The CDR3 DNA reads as TGCAGCGTCCGGGAGGGGGGCAATGAAAAACTGTTTTTT. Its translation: CSVREGGNEKLFF. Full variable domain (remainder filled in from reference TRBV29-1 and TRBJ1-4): SAVISQKPSRDICQRGTSLTIQCQVDSQVTMMFWYRQQPGQSLTLIATANQGSEATYESGFVIDKFPISRPNLTFSTLTVSNMSPEDSSIYLCSVREGGNEKLFFGSGTQLSVL.